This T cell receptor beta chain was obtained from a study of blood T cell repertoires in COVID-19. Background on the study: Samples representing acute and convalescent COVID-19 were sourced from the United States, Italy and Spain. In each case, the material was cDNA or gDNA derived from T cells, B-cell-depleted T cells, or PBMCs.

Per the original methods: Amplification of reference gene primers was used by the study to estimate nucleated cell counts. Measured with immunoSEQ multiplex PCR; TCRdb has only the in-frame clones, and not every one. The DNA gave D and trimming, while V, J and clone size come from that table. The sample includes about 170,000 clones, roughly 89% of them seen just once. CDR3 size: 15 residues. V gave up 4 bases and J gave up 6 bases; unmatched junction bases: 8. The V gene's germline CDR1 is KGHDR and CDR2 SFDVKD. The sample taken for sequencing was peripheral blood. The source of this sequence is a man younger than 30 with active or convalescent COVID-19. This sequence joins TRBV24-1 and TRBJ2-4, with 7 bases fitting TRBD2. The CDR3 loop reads CATSEEGPGGNIQYF. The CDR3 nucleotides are TGTGCCACCAGTGAGGAGGGGCCGGGGGGAAACATTCAGTACTTC.